The 3 T cell receptor beta chains given below trace back to one sample, sequenced in a study of blood T cells in healthy people across ages. Then a second PCR, running roughly 7 to 11 cycles, was carried out with a sample-barcoded 5' primer and a J-beta primer mix. TCRdb analysed the 5' RACE reads with MiXCR anew, one entry per CDR3 protein. The table records around 700,000 distinct CDR3 sequences, 20% to 30% of them present only once. The same specimen was also included in a second study, on T cells of mothers and their children.

The source material was blood. The source is a boy between 10 and 17 years old in good health.

This clonotype was recorded many times. V and J are TRBV5-6 and TRBJ2-5; D is uncertain. The V end lost 4 bases, the J end lost 2 bases, and 9 bases lay between the germline ends. The CDR3 consists of 13 residues. Germline values: CDR1 SGHDT, CDR2 YYEEEE. CDR3 bases: TGTGCCAGCAGCCGCGTGGGTCAAGAGACCCAGTACTTC. This codes for CASSRVGQETQYF.

This clonotype was detected many times. V usage is TRBV29-1 and J usage is TRBJ2-5, with D unclear. V lost 5 bases, J lost 5 bases, and 6 bases lay in between. This CDR3 spans 10 amino acids. Germline V gene sequence: CDR1 SQVTM, CDR2 ANQGSEA. The CDR3 bases are TGCAGCGTTTTGGGGGAGACCCAGTACTTC. As protein: CSVLGETQYF.

This clonotype occurred a few times. The rearrangement links TRBV20-1 to TRBJ2-1; TRBD2 matches 10 bases. TRBJ2-7 matches the DNA end more closely, so the J call is doubtful. Germline V gene data show CDR1 as DFQATT and CDR2 as SNEGSKA (reference sequence). This CDR3 has 16 residues. CDR3 sequence: CSARDSLAGVRVEQYF. The CDR3 nucleotides read TGCAGTGCTAGAGATAGTCTAGCGGGAGTTCGGGTCGAGCAGTACTTC.